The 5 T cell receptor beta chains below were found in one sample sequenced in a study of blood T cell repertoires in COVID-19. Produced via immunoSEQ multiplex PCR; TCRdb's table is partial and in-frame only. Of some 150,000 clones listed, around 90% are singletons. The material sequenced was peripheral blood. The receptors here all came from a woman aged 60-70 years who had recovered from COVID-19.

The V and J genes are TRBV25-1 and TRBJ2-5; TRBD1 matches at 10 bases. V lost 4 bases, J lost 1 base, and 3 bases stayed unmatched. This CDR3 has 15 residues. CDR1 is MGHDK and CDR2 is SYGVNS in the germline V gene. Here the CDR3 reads CASSAGTGVQETQYF. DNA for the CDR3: TGTGCCAGCAGTGCCGGGACAGGGGTCCAAGAGACCCAGTACTTC.

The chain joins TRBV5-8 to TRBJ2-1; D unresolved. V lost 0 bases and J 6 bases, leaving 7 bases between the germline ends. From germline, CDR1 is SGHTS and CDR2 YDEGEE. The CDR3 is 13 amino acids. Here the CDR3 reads CASSLGTFNEQFF. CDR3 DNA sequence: TGTGCCAGCAGCTTGGGTACATTCAATGAGCAGTTCTTC.

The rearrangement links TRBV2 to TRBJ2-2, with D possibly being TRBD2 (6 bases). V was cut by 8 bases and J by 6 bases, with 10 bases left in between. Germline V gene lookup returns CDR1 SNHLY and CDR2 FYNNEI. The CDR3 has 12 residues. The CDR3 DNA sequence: TGTGCCAGCGGAGGGGATTCCGGGGAGCTGTTTTTT. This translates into CASGGDSGELFF. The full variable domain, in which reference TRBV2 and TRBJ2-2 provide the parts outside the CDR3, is EPEVTQTPSHQVTQMGQEVILRCVPISNHLYFYWYRQILGQKVEFLVSFYNNEISEKSEIFDDQFSVERPDGSNFTLKIRSTKLEDSAMYFCASGGDSGELFFGEGSRLTVL.

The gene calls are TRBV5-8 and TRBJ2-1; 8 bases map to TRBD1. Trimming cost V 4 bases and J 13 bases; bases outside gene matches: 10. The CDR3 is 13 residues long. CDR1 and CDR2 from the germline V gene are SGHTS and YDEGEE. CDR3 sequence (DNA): TGTGCCAGCAGCAATCCCGGGACAGGTGTCCAGTTCTTC. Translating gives CASSNPGTGVQFF. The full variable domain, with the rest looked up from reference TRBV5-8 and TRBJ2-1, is EAGVTQSPTHLIKTRGQQATLRCSPISGHTSVYWYQQALGLGLQFLLWYDEGEERNRGNFPPRFSGRQFPNYSSELNVNALELEDSALYLCASSNPGTGVQFFGPGTRLTVL.

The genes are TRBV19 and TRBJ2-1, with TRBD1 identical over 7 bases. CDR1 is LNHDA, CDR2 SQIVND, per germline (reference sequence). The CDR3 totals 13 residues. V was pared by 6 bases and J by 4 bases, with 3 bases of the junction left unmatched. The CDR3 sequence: CASRTGYYNEQFF. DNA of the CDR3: TGTGCCAGTAGGACAGGGTATTACAATGAGCAGTTCTTC. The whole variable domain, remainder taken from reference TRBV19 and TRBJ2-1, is DGGITQSPKYLFRKEGQNVTLSCEQNLNHDAMYWYRQDPGQGLRLIYYSQIVNDFQKGDIAEGYSVSREKKESFPLTVTSAQKNPTAFYLCASRTGYYNEQFFGPGTRLTVL.